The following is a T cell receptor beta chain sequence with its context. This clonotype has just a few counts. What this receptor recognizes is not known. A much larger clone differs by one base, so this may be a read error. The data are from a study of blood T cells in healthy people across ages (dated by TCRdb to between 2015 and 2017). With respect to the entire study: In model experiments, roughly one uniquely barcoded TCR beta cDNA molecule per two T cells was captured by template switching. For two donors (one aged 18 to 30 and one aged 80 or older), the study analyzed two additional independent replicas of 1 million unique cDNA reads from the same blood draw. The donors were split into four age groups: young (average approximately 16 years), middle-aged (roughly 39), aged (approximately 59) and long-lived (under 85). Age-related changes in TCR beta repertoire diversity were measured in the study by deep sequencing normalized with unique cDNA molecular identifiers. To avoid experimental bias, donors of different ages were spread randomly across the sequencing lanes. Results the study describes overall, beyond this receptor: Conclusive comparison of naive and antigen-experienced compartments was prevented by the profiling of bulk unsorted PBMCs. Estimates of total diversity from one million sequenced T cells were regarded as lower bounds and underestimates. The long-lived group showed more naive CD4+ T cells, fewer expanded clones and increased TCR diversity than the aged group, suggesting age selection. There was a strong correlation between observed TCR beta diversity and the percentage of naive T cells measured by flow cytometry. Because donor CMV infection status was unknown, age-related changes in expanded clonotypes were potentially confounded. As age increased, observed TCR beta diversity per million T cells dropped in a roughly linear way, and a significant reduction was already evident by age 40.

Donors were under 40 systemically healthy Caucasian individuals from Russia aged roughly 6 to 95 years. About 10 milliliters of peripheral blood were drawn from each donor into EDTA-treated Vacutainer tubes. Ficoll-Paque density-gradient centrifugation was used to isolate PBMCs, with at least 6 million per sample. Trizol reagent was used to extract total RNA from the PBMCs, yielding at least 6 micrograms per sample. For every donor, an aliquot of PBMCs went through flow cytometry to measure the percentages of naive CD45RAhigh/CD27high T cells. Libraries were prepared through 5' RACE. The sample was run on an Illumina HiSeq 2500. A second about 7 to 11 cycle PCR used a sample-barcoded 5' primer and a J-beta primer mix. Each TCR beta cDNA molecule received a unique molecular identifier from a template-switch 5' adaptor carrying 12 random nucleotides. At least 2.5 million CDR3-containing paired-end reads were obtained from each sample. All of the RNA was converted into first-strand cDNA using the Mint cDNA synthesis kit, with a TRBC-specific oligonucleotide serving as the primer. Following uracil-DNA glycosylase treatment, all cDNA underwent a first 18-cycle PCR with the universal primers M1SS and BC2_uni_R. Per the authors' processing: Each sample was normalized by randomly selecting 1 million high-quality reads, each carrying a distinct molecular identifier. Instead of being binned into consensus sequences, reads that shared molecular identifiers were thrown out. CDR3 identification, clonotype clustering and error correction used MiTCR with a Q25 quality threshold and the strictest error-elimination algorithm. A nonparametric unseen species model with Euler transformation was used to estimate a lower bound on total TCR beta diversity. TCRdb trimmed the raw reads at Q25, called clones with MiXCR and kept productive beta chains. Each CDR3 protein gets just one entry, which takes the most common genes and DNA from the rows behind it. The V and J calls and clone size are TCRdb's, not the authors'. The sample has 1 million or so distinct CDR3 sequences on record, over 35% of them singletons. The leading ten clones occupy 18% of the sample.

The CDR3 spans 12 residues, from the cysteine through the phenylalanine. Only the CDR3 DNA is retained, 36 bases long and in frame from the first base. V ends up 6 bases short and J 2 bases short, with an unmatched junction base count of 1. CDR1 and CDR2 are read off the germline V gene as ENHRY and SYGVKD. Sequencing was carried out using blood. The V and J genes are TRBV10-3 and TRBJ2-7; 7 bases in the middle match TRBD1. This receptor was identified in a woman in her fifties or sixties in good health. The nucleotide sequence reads TGTGCCATCAGCCAGGGGGCCTACGAGCAGTACTTC. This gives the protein CAISQGAYEQYF.